Following are 17 T cell receptor beta chains from one sample sequenced in a study of T cells in Graves' hyperthyroidism and ophthalmopathy. Amplified TCR beta CDR3 regions came from RNA transcripts. Initially, a first-round RT-PCR of the TCR CDR3 employed the HTBI primer set. TCRdb fed the multiplex PCR reads into MiXCR, producing one record per CDR3 protein. The sample comprises approximately 870,000 distinct CDR3 sequences, approximately 40% of which are singletons, and 7% to 10% rests with the top ten. Material: blood. The origin of the receptors is a man younger than 35 with Graves' hyperthyroidism.

CDR3 residues: CASSPWVLNTEAFF. Written as DNA, the CDR3 is TGCGCCAGCAGCCCTTGGGTTTTAAACACTGAAGCTTTCTTT. The rearrangement uses TRBV10-2 and TRBJ1-1, with D unresolved. V lost 6 bases and J 2 bases, leaving 13 bases between the germline ends. Germline-derived CDR1 and CDR2 are WSHSY and SAAADI. This CDR3 has 14 residues.

The V and J genes are TRBV2 and TRBJ1-3, with D unclear. The CDR3 loop spans 16 amino acids. Between the trimmed V and J ends, which lost 8 bases and 0 bases, there was a span of 17 bases. The germline V gene encodes CDR1 SNHLY and CDR2 FYNNEI. DNA for the CDR3: TGTGCCAGCGTATCTAAAGAGGTTATCTCTGGAAACACCATATATTTT. Its translation: CASVSKEVISGNTIYF.

DNA of the CDR3: TGTGCCAGTAGTATAAGACAGGGGTACACCGGGGAGCTGTTTTTT. It encodes CASSIRQGYTGELFF. The chain recombines TRBV19 with TRBJ2-2; 8 nucleotides agree with TRBD1. CDR3 length equals 15 residues. J gave up 3 bases and V 2 bases, and 2 bases lay outside the gene matches. Germline CDR1 reads LNHDA; CDR2 reads SQIVND (reference sequence). The full variable domain, with the rest looked up from reference TRBV19 and TRBJ2-2, is DGGITQSPKYLFRKEGQNVTLSCEQNLNHDAMYWYRQDPGQGLRLIYYSQIVNDFQKGDIAEGYSVSREKKESFPLTVTSAQKNPTAFYLCASSIRQGYTGELFFGEGSRLTVL.

The chain joins TRBV6-2 or TRBV6-3 to TRBJ1-1; D may be TRBD1 (5 bases). In germline, CDR1 is MNHEY, CDR2 SVGEGT. V lost 7 bases to trimming and J lost 5 bases, with 17 bases between them. The CDR3 contains 14 residues. DNA of the CDR3: TGTGCCAGCAACCCCGCGCTGGGGGGGACTGAAGCTTTCTTT. It is translated as CASNPALGGTEAFF.

This sequence joins TRBV25-1 and TRBJ1-1; weak D call: TRBD1 (5 bases). Trimming took 1 base from V and 0 from J, leaving 21 bases between them. CDR1 is MGHDK and CDR2 is SYGVNS in the germline V gene. CDR3 length: 19 residues. CDR3: CASSEFARPRQGLNTEAFF. The CDR3 DNA reads as TGTGCCAGCAGTGAATTTGCAAGACCACGGCAGGGCTTGAACACTGAAGCTTTCTTT. The full variable domain, with the rest looked up from reference TRBV25-1 and TRBJ1-1, is EADIYQTPRYLVIGTGKKITLECSQTMGHDKMYWYQQDPGMELHLIHYSYGVNSTEKGDLSSESTVSRIRTEHFPLTLESARPSHTSQYLCASSEFARPRQGLNTEAFFGQGTRLTVV.

This chain connects TRBV7-9 to TRBJ2-7; 8 bases align to TRBD1. Looked up from germline, CDR1 is SEHNR and CDR2 is FQNEAQ (reference sequence). The ends lost 6 bases at V and 4 bases at J; junction bases unmatched: 8. CDR3 length: 14 amino acids. CDR3 sequence (DNA): TGTGCCAGCAGTCCCCTGACAGGGGAGTACGAGCAGTACTTC. This codes for CASSPLTGEYEQYF.

The chain combines TRBV25-1 with TRBJ2-6; D is unresolved. The V gene lost 4 bases and the J gene lost 0 bases, with 7 bases spanning the gap. Per germline, CDR1 MGHDK and CDR2 SYGVNS. The CDR3 consists of 15 residues. The CDR3 nucleotides are TGTGCCAGCAGTGTGCTGAGCTCTGGGGCCAACGTCCTGACTTTC. Translation: CASSVLSSGANVLTF.

This chain connects TRBV15 to TRBJ2-2, with unresolved D. Trimming took 0 bases from V and 5 from J, leaving 10 bases between them. Germline V lookup: CDR1 LNHNV, CDR2 YYDKDF (reference sequence). The CDR3 has 15 amino acids. The chain's CDR3 is CATSRDLVRTGELFF. For the CDR3, the DNA is TGTGCCACCAGCAGAGATCTGGTTAGGACCGGGGAGCTGTTTTTT.

To note about this clonotype: A much bigger clone sits one base away, suggesting this may be a read error. The chain has TRBV9 and TRBJ2-7; D remains unclear. The CDR3 covers 16 residues. Germline values: CDR1 SGDLS, CDR2 YYNGEE. The CDR3 DNA follows: TGTGCCAGCGGCGTTGTTCCTCAGGCGAGCTCCTACGAGCAGTACTTC. Translated, it gives CASGVVPQASSYEQYF.

The table lists this clonotype with many counts. The chain carries TRBV19 and TRBJ1-1; TRBD1 might be the D (5 bases). This CDR3 spans 14 amino acids. Germline V CDR1 and CDR2: LNHDA, SQIVND (reference sequence). Trimming took off 5 bases at V and 6 bases at J, with 16 bases between the two ends. The CDR3 DNA sequence: TGTGCCAGTAGTCGGGACGGTCGTTTGGCTGAAGCTTTCTTT. Its translation: CASSRDGRLAEAFF.

This clonotype was detected once. The chain carries TRBV25-1 and TRBJ1-6; a possible D gene is TRBD1 (6 bases). The germline V gene encodes CDR1 MGHDK and CDR2 SYGVNS. Deletions cut 10 bases from V and 10 bases from J, with 14 bases between. This CDR3 comprises 12 residues. The CDR3 nucleotides are TGTGCCACCTCAGGGGAACACTCACCCCTCCACTTT. This gives the protein CATSGEHSPLHF.

The gene calls are TRBV29-1 and TRBJ2-2; D is unresolved. CDR1 and CDR2 from the germline V gene are SQVTM and ANQGSEA. The CDR3 is 13 residues long. CDR3 DNA: TGCGGAGTTGGCCTCTGGGACACCGGGGAGCTGTTTTTT. Amino acid sequence: CGVGLWDTGELFF.

V gene TRBV20-1 combines with J gene TRBJ2-7; D tentatively fits TRBD1 or TRBD2 (5 bases each). The CDR3 is 15 amino acids. Germline-derived CDR1 and CDR2 are DFQATT and SNEGSKA (reference sequence). V was pared by 8 bases and J by 5 bases, with 25 bases between. The CDR3 nucleotides are TGCAGTCCCTCGACCTATTGGGGGAGTCACAACGAGCAGTACTTC. Translated: CSPSTYWGSHNEQYF.

At least ten counts were recorded for this clonotype. The V call is TRBV29-1, the J call TRBJ1-2; D might be TRBD1 (5 bases). The length of the CDR3 is 14 residues. V lost 0 bases, J lost 0 bases, and 8 bases lay in between. The germline CDR1 and CDR2 sequences are SQVTM and ANQGSEA. CDR3 sequence reads: CSVEDRDPNYGYTF. CDR3 DNA: TGCAGCGTTGAAGATCGGGACCCTAACTATGGCTACACCTTC.

V usage is TRBV4-1 and J usage is TRBJ2-7, with 7 bases that match TRBD2. From germline, CDR1 is MGHRA and CDR2 YSYEKL. The CDR3 extends over 16 amino acids. The junction had 9 bases not matched to a gene; V was cut back by 2 bases and J by 2 bases. The CDR3 region is CASSQLAGGVAYEQYF. CDR3 nucleotides: TGCGCCAGCAGCCAATTAGCGGGCGGGGTAGCCTACGAGCAGTACTTC.

CDR3: CAISGVAGVSYEQYF. DNA of the CDR3: TGTGCCATCAGTGGGGTGGCGGGAGTGTCCTACGAGCAGTACTTC. The rearrangement joins TRBV10-3 to TRBJ2-7, with TRBD2 matching 7 bases. V lost 4 bases and J lost 1; bases outside the gene matches: 7. Germline lookup yields CDR1 ENHRY and CDR2 SYGVKD. This CDR3 has 15 residues.

The V call is TRBV29-1, the J call TRBJ2-5; TRBD2 might be the D (6 bases). The CDR3 has 14 amino acids. The ends were cut back, 7 bases at V and 9 bases at J, with 24 bases in the middle. Germline CDR1 and CDR2: SQVTM and ANQGSEA. In DNA, the CDR3 is TGCAGCGGCGAGGCCGGGACTCCCTATATGGCCCAGTACTTC. Translation gives CSGEAGTPYMAQYF.